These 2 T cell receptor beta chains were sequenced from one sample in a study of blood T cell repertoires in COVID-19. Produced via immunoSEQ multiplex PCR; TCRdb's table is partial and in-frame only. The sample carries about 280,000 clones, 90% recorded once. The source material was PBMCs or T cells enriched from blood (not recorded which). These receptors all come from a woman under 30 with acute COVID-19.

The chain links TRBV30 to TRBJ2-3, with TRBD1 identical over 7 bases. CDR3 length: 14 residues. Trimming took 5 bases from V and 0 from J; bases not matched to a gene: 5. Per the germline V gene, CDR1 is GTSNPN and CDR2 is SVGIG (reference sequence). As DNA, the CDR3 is TGTGCCTGGGGCAGACAGGGTAGCACAGATACGCAGTATTTT. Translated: CAWGRQGSTDTQYF. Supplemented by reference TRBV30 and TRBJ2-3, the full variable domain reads SQTIHQWPATLVQPVGSPLSLECTVEGTSNPNLYWYRQAAGRGLQLLFYSVGIGQISSEVPQNLSASRPQDRQFILSSKKLLLSDSGFYLCAWGRQGSTDTQYFGPGTRLTVL.

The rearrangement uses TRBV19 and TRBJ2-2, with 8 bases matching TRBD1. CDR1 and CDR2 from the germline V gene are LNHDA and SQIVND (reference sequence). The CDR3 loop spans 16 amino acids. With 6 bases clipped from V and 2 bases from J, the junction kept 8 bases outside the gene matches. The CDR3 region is CASRDQGARNTGELFF. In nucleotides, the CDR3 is TGTGCCAGTAGAGATCAGGGGGCGCGAAACACCGGGGAGCTGTTTTTT.